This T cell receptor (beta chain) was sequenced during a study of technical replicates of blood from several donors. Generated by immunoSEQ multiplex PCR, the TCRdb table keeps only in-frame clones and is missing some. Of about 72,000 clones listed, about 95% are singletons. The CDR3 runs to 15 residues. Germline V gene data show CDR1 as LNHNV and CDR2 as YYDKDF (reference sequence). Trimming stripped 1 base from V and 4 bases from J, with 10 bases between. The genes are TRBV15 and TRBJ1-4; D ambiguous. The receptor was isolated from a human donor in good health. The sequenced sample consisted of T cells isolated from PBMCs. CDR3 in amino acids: CATSRGRSFNEKLFF. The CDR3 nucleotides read TGTGCCACCAGCAGAGGTCGGAGCTTTAATGAAAAACTGTTTTTT.